Shown below are 15 T cell receptor beta chains from a single sample sequenced in a study of blood T cells in healthy people across ages. Then a second PCR, running about 6 to 11 cycles, was carried out with a sample-barcoded 5' primer and a J-beta primer mix. TCRdb re-derived calls from the 5' RACE reads in MiXCR, one entry per CDR3 protein. The sample records roughly 1.6 million distinct CDR3 sequences, roughly 32% being singletons. The material sequenced was blood. Receptors originate from a woman in her twenties or thirties in good health.

The chain employs TRBV6-1 and TRBJ1-2; the match to TRBD1 covers 8 bases. The CDR3 has 15 residues. The germline V gene encodes CDR1 MNHNS and CDR2 SASEGT. With 2 bases clipped from V and 4 bases from J, the junction kept 6 bases outside the gene matches. This CDR3 reads CASSEWRQGLYGYTF. The CDR3 coding sequence is TGTGCCAGCAGTGAATGGAGACAGGGGCTCTATGGCTACACCTTC.

The chain recombines TRBV9 with TRBJ2-7; possibly TRBD2 for D (5 bases). The V gene lost 4 bases and the J gene lost 2 bases, with 25 bases spanning the gap. Germline V gene sequence: CDR1 SGDLS, CDR2 YYNGEE. The CDR3 covers 18 residues. CDR3 DNA: TGTGCCAGCAGCTCCCGGGCCGGCCGGGGTCCTTCTACCTACGAGCAGTACTTC. This encodes CASSSRAGRGPSTYEQYF.

This clonotype has more than one count but fewer than ten. This chain joins TRBV12-3 or TRBV12-4 and TRBJ2-3; TRBD2 agrees at 11 bases. The CDR3 covers 18 residues. J lost 6 bases, V lost 5 bases, and 16 bases had no gene match. CDR3 coding DNA: TGTGCCAGCAGTCCCGCCTCGGGACTAGCGGTTGTCAGGGATACGCAGTATTTT. It encodes CASSPASGLAVVRDTQYF.

The chain is built from TRBV20-1 and TRBJ1-3; D is unclear. Germline V gives CDR1 DFQATT, CDR2 SNEGSKA (reference sequence). The V gene lost 6 bases and the J gene lost 4 bases, with 13 bases spanning the gap. This CDR3 is 13 amino acids long. The CDR3 region is CSAKTGRGNTIYF. In DNA form, the CDR3 reads TGCAGTGCCAAGACCGGGAGAGGAAACACCATATATTTT.

This clonotype showed up just a few times. An end of the junction differs from the germline gene, which may be a read error. The V call is TRBV27, the J call TRBJ2-7, with D possibly matching TRBD1 (8 bases). CDR3 length: 16 residues. Germline V gene lookup returns CDR1 MNHEY and CDR2 SMNVEV (reference sequence). CDR3 region: CASSLSRQGRGGEQYF. CDR3 bases: TGTGCCAGCAGTTTATCCCGACAGGGGAGGGGCGGCGAGCAGTACTTT.

The chain has TRBV20-1 and TRBJ1-2, with D unresolved. CDR1 is DFQATT, CDR2 SNEGSKA, per germline (reference sequence). This CDR3 has 16 residues. Trimming left V 2 bases short and J 0 bases short, with 16 bases between. Here the CDR3 DNA reads TGCAGTGCTAGACCCGCCCCCAGCCAGACTAACTATGGCTACACCTTC. It codes for CSARPAPSQTNYGYTF.

V usage is TRBV27 and J usage is TRBJ1-6; 8 positions agree with TRBD1. Trimming removed 5 bases from V and 5 bases from J; junction bases left unmatched: 5. This CDR3 has 15 amino acids. Per germline, CDR1 MNHEY and CDR2 SMNVEV (reference sequence). The CDR3 DNA reads TGTGCCAGCAGTACTTACAGGGGGGATAATTCACCCCTCCACTTT. It specifies CASSTYRGDNSPLHF.

The chain is built from TRBV9 and TRBJ2-1, with 9 nucleotides matching TRBD2. The CDR3 spans 15 residues. Losses at the gene ends were 0 bases for V and 8 bases for J; bases not matched to a gene: 6. CDR1 and CDR2 from the germline V gene are SGDLS and YYNGEE. Here the CDR3 DNA reads TGTGCCAGCAGCGTAGATGGCCTAGCGGGATATGAGCAGTTCTTC. Protein: CASSVDGLAGYEQFF.

This clonotype was seen only a few times. This rearrangement joins TRBV27 to TRBJ1-1; D may be TRBD1 (6 bases). The ends were cut back, 5 bases at V and 11 bases at J, with 24 bases in the middle. The CDR3 totals 15 residues. The germline V gene encodes CDR1 MNHEY and CDR2 SMNVEV (reference sequence). The CDR3 is CASSPRPGEPQGAFF. The CDR3 nucleotides are TGTGCCAGCAGTCCACGTCCAGGGGAGCCCCAAGGGGCTTTCTTT.

This clonotype was detected ten times or more. The chain uses TRBV2 and TRBJ2-3, with D perhaps given as TRBD1 or TRBD2 (5 bases each). Trimming took 7 bases from V and 2 from J, leaving 10 bases between them. The CDR3 loop spans 13 amino acids. Germline V lookup: CDR1 SNHLY, CDR2 FYNNEI. The CDR3 sequence is CASTWDLTDTQYF. CDR3 DNA sequence: TGTGCCAGCACTTGGGACCTCACAGATACGCAGTATTTT.

This clonotype has at least ten counts. This chain joins TRBV29-1 and TRBJ2-7; 7 bases line up with TRBD2. V shed 0 bases, J shed 7 bases, and the junction held 6 bases outside the gene matches. Germline V CDR1 and CDR2: SQVTM, ANQGSEA. CDR3 length: 13 amino acids. In nucleotides, the CDR3 is TGCAGCGTTGAAGAAGTCGGGGGAGGGGAGCAGTACTTC. It is translated as CSVEEVGGGEQYF.

The gene calls are TRBV20-1 and TRBJ1-2; a possible D gene is TRBD1 (5 bases). The CDR3 contains 13 residues. Trimming stripped 5 bases from V and 2 bases from J, with 12 bases between. CDR1 and CDR2 (germline): DFQATT, SNEGSKA (reference sequence). The CDR3 coding sequence is TGCAGTGCTCGACACAGGACAAACTATGGCTACACCTTC. Translated: CSARHRTNYGYTF.

This clonotype was counted only a few times. The CDR3 sequence: CASSFRTSGRGGTSAEQYF. The CDR3, as DNA: TGTGCCAGCAGTTTCAGGACTAGCGGGAGGGGTGGGACTTCGGCCGAGCAGTACTTC. The J gene is TRBJ2-7, the V gene TRBV27, with TRBD2 matching 15 bases. CDR1 and CDR2 (germline): MNHEY, SMNVEV (reference sequence). V was clipped by 3 bases and J by 6 bases; unmatched bases: 15. The CDR3 runs 19 residues.

The rearrangement links TRBV13 to TRBJ2-1, with 8 bases that match TRBD2. CDR1 and CDR2 from the germline V gene are PRHDT and FYEKMQ (reference sequence). The CDR3 is 16 residues long. V lost 2 bases and J lost 4; bases outside the gene matches: 7. The CDR3 DNA sequence: TGTGCCAGCAGCTTATACGGGGGACTAGGATACAATGAGCAGTTCTTC. Translated: CASSLYGGLGYNEQFF.

V is TRBV11-2 and J is TRBJ2-3; 9 bases match TRBD2. Losses at the gene ends were 4 bases for V and 0 bases for J; bases not matched to a gene: 11. The CDR3 is 18 residues long. Germline V gene lookup returns CDR1 SGHAT and CDR2 FQNNGV. The CDR3 protein is CASSSAGGLANSTDTQYF. The DNA of the CDR3 is TGTGCCAGCAGCTCCGCGGGTGGACTAGCGAATAGCACAGATACGCAGTATTTT.